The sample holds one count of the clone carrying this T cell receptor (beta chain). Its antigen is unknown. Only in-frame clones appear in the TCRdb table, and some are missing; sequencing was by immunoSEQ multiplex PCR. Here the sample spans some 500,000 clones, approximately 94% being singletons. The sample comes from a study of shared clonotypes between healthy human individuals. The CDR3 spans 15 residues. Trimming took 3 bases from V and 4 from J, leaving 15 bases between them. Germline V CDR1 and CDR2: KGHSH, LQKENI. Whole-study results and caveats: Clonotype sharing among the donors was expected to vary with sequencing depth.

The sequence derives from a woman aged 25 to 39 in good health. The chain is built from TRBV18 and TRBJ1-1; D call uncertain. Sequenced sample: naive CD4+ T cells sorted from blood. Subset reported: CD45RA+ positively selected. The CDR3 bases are TGTGCCAGCTCACCCAACGAAAATATGCTCACTGAAGCTTTCTTT. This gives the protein CASSPNENMLTEAFF. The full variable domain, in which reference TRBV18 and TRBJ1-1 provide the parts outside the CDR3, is NAGVMQNPRHLVRRRGQEARLRCSPMKGHSHVYWYRQLPEEGLKFMVYLQKENIIDESGMPKERFSAEFPKEGPSILRIQQVVRGDSAAYFCASSPNENMLTEAFFGQGTRLTVV.